This T cell receptor beta chain was sequenced in a study of blood T cell repertoires in COVID-19 (TCRdb year 2020). As for the study more broadly: The collaborator samples originated in the United States, Italy and Spain and spanned the acute and convalescent phases of COVID-19. The material from the prospective study consisted of cDNA or gDNA derived from T cells, B-cell-depleted T cells, or PBMCs. Subjects who had been exposed to COVID-19, were actively infected with it, or had recovered from it provided the deeply sampled blood TCRbeta repertoires that made up the dataset. A freely available public database, intended as a resource for researchers studying the immune response to SARS-CoV-2, is where the repertoires were released. Samples came from the ongoing ImmuneRACE study (first 160 participants) plus 1,254 subjects from 6 global collaborators. The sample metadata nearly always contained a de-identified subject ID, COVID-19 status, age in years and sex. Where available, HLA class I and class II types were obtained from metadata supplied by the sample provider rather than from assay-based typing.

TCRbeta CDR3 regions were amplified from genomic DNA using the immunoSEQ Assay, a bias-controlled multiplex PCR. The authors processed their data as follows. Within the assay, amplification of reference gene primers was used to estimate how many nucleated cells each sample contained. To quantify the absolute abundance of each unique TCRbeta CDR3 rearrangement, sequence reads were collapsed and filtered. For each sample, productive Simpson clonality was calculated as the square root of Simpson's diversity index across productive rearrangements. As stored in TCRdb, this immuneACCESS dataset retains in-frame rearrangements with V and J assigned. A fraction of the clones does not appear; measured against another copy, unresolved V genes explain less than half of the discrepancy, and the remainder lacks a known reason. V, J and clone size were drawn from that table, and D and trimming were deduced from the DNA. A total of tens of thousands of clones appear in this sample, around 83% of them only once. Of the sample, 5.2% falls within the top ten clones.

Concerning this clone: The target of this receptor is not known. Base qualities are not at hand, and no much larger clone is one base apart.

The collaborating institutions used their own protocols to collect whole blood in K2EDTA tubes. For TCRbeta analysis, collaborator samples were shipped as frozen whole blood, as isolated PBMCs, or as DNA extracted from either sample type. Per the germline V gene, ENHRY is the CDR1 and SYGVKD is the CDR2. From V the trimming removes 5 bases and from J it removes 5 bases, while the gene matches leave 5 bases of the junction unaccounted for. CDR3 length: 16 amino acids, cysteine to phenylalanine. This entry keeps only the CDR3 DNA: 48 bases, framed from base 1. Overall study outcomes, separate from this receptor: The amount of clinical and demographic metadata varied by source and participant and was provided uncurated.

The receptor was isolated from a human donor in a cohort sampled during active COVID-19. The receptor chain draws on TRBV10-3 and TRBJ2-5; TRBD2 aligns with 16 central bases. Sequenced: peripheral blood. The CDR3 amino acid sequence is: CAISPGLAGGRETQYF. The nucleotide sequence reads TGTGCCATCAGTCCGGGACTAGCGGGGGGGAGGGAGACCCAGTACTTC.